This is a list of T cell receptor beta chains from one sample in a study of blood T cell repertoires in COVID-19. Profiling relied on immunoSEQ multiplex PCR, and the TCRdb table lists in-frame clones only, not all of them. Among about 230,000 clones listed, 85% to 90% were seen once. Sequenced: peripheral blood. The source is a man aged 50 to 60 with COVID-19, enrolled during active disease. Each CDR3 is given with its conserved first and last residue. The D gene is left open where the match is weak. Clone sizes are given selectively: once, few, many, or a class where the clone is expanded.

V gene	J gene	D gene	clone size	CDR3 DNA	CDR3 protein
TRBV9	TRBJ2-1	TRBD2	NA	TGTGCCAGCAGCGTTGCGGGACTAGCGGGAGGATCCTACAATGAGCAGTTCTTC	CASSVAGLAGGSYNEQFF
TRBV28	TRBJ1-2	TRBD1	NA	TGTGCCAGCAGCCTGACAGGGAACGACTATGGCTACACCTTC	CASSLTGNDYGYTF
TRBV7-3	TRBJ1-3	TRBD1	few	TGTGCCAGCAGCTCCGGGACAGCTGGAAACACCATATATTTT	CASSSGTAGNTIYF
TRBV30	TRBJ1-6	NA	NA	TGTGCCTGGAGTGTAATGGGGGCGAGAGGATCACCCCTCCACTTT	CAWSVMGARGSPLHF
TRBV10-3	TRBJ1-2	NA	NA	TGTGCCATCAGTCCAGGGGTCTCTAACTATGGCTACACCTTC	CAISPGVSNYGYTF
TRBV11-2	TRBJ2-7	TRBD2	NA	TGTGCCAGCAGCCCCCGCGGGGGCTACGAGCAGTACTTC	CASSPRGGYEQYF
TRBV10-1	TRBJ2-7	NA	NA	TGCGCCAGCAGTGCGTCGGTAGCCGCGGGGGAGCAGTACTTC	CASSASVAAGEQYF
TRBV5-6	TRBJ2-3	TRBD2	NA	TGTGCCAGCCTCACAGCGGGGAACACAGATACGCAGTATTTT	CASLTAGNTDTQYF
TRBV19	TRBJ1-1	TRBD1	NA	TGTGCCAGTAGTGACGCGGGACAGGGGGCTTCGAACACTGAAGCTTTCTTT	CASSDAGQGASNTEAFF
TRBV6-5	TRBJ2-2	TRBD1	NA	TGTGCCAGCAAACAGACAGGGGGTGCTGACGGGGAGCTGTTTTTT	CASKQTGGADGELFF
TRBV4-2	TRBJ1-6	NA	NA	TGTGCCAGCAGCCAAGACGCAGGGGTGAATTCACCCCTCCACTTT	CASSQDAGVNSPLHF
TRBV3-1/TRBV3-2	TRBJ1-4	TRBD1	NA	TGTGCCAGCAGCCTATTCCCCCCGGGACAGTTGAATGAAAAACTGTTTTTT	CASSLFPPGQLNEKLFF
TRBV28	TRBJ1-6	TRBD1	NA	TGTGCCAGCCTGCCAGGGGGATCCTATAATTCACCCCTCCACTTT	CASLPGGSYNSPLHF
TRBV3-1/TRBV3-2	TRBJ2-7	NA	NA	TGTGCCAGCAGCCGCCAGGGGTGGTACGAGCAGTACTTC	CASSRQGWYEQYF
TRBV30	TRBJ2-7	NA	NA	TGTGCCTGGAGTTTGGCAGGCCACACAGGTTGGCAGTACTTC	CAWSLAGHTGWQYF